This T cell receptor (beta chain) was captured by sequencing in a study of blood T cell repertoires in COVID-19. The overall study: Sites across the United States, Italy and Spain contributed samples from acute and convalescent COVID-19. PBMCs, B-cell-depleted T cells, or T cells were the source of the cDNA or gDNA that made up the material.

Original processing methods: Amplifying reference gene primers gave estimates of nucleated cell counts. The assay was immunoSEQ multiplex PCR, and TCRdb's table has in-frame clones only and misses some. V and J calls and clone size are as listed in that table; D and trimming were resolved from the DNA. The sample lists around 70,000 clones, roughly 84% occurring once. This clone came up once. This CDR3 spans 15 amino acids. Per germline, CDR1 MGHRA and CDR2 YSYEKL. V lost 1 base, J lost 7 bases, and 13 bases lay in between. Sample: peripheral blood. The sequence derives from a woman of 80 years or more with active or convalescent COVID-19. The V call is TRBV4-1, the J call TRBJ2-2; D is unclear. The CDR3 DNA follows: TGCGCCAGCAGCCAAGGCGCAGGCTACATCGGGGAGCTGTTTTTT. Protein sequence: CASSQGAGYIGELFF.